What follows is one T cell receptor (beta chain) and its context. This sample is part of a study of blood T cell repertoires in COVID-19. Overall study context: Researchers got acute and convalescent COVID-19 samples from the United States, Italy and Spain.

In the authors' methods: Reference gene primer amplification yielded estimated nucleated cell counts. The protocol was immunoSEQ multiplex PCR, while the TCRdb copy is restricted to in-frame clones and leaves out a portion. The V and J calls and clone size were taken over from that table, and D and trimming were inferred from the DNA. The repertoire holds about 30,000 clones, with 90% to 95% as singletons. Losses at the gene ends were 9 bases for V and 2 bases for J; bases not matched to a gene: 8. CDR3 length equals 15 residues. Germline CDR1 reads MNHEY; CDR2 reads SVGAGI. The specimen sequenced was peripheral blood. This chain connects TRBV6-5 to TRBJ1-3; 9 nucleotides align to TRBD1. The source is a man aged 60-69 years with active or convalescent COVID-19. CDR3 DNA: TGTGCCAGTGGACCACAGGGGGCTGCTGGAAACACCATATATTTT. Protein: CASGPQGAAGNTIYF.